This T cell receptor (beta chain) was sequenced for a study of shared clonotypes between healthy human individuals. Regarding this clone: Antigen: not known.

The protocol was immunoSEQ multiplex PCR, while the TCRdb copy is restricted to in-frame clones and leaves out a portion. Of some 2.3 million clones in the sample, just over 90% were seen once. Study conclusions and caveats: Among donors, sharing of clonotypes was expected to be affected by sequencing depth. Non-shared clonotypes had lower generation probabilities than clonotypes shared by all four sorted-subset donors.

The CDR3 contains 16 residues. J was trimmed by 5 bases and V by 0 bases; bases with no gene match: 9. From germline, CDR1 is ENHRY and CDR2 SYGVKD. The gene calls are TRBV10-3 and TRBJ1-1, with 7 bases lining up with TRBD1. The source material was naive CD4+ T cells from PBMCs. Subset meaning: CD45RA+ positively selected. The sequence came from a man younger than 35 in good health. Some clones in this sample may be carry-over from other donors' samples. The CDR3 protein is CAISESIGTVGTEAFF. The CDR3 region has the DNA TGTGCCATCAGTGAGTCCATAGGGACAGTGGGGACTGAAGCTTTCTTT.